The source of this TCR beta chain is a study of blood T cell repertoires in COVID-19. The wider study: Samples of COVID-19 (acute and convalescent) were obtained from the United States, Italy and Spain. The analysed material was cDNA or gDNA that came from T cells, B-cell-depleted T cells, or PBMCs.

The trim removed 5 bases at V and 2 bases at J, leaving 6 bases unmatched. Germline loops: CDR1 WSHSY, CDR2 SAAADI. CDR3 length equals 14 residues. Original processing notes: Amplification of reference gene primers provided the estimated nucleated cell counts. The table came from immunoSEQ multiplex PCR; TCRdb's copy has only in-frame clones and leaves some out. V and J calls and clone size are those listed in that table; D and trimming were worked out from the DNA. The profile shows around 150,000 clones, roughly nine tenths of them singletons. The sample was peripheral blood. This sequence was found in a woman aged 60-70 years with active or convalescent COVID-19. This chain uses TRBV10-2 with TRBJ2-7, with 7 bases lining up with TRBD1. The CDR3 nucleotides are TGCGCCAGCAGTTGGCAGGGGGTGGCCTACGAGCAGTACTTC. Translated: CASSWQGVAYEQYF.